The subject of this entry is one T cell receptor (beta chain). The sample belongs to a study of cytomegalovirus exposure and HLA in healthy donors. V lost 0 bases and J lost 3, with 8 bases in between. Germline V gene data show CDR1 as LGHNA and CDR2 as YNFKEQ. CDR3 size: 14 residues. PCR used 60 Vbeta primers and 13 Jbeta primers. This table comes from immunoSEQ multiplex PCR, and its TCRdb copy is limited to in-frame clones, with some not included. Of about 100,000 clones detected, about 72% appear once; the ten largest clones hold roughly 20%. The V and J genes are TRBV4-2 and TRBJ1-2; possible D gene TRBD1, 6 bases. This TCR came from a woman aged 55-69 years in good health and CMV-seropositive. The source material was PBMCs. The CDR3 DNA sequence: TGTGCCAGCAGCCAAGATGGGGGCCACTATGGCTACACCTTC. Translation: CASSQDGGHYGYTF.